This TCR beta chain emerged from a study of T cells after somatic rescue of genetic block. The ends were cut back, 3 bases at V and 3 bases at J, with 12 bases in the middle. The germline gives CDR1 GTSNPN, CDR2 SVGIG (reference sequence). This CDR3 spans 14 amino acids. Some clones are missing from TCRdb's copy, which holds only in-frame ones; the method was immunoSEQ multiplex PCR. The data contain 95,000 to 120,000 clones, 85% to 95% of them singletons. Specimen: peripheral blood mononuclear cells (PBMCs). This receptor was taken from a young woman. This chain uses TRBV30 with TRBJ1-5; tentative D call: TRBD1 (6 bases). The CDR3 region has the DNA TGTGCCTGGAGCCTAGGGGGGTTCAATCAGCCCCAGCATTTT. It is translated as CAWSLGGFNQPQHF.